This is a list of T cell receptor beta chains from one sample in a study of cytomegalovirus exposure and HLA in healthy donors. The repertoire was sequenced with immunoSEQ multiplex PCR; TCRdb's copy has only in-frame clones and lacks some. Of about 130,000 clones listed, 80% to 90% were seen once; the top ten hold 5% to 7%. The sequenced sample was PBMCs. The receptors derive from a woman aged 40 to 50 in good health and CMV-seropositive. CDR3s include the opening cysteine and the closing phenylalanine or tryptophan. The order of the fields is J gene, V gene, CDR3 protein.

>TRBJ2-1|TRBV11-2
CATREGLAGVFVEQFF
>TRBJ1-1|TRBV10-2
CASSEGTGSPEAFF
>TRBJ1-1|TRBV7-9
CASSLANTGSSNTEAFF
>TRBJ2-7|TRBV14
CASSPRTSGRLEYEQYF
>TRBJ2-2|TRBV27
CASSPETSGGVTGELFF
>TRBJ1-5|TRBV9
CASRDREVEQPQHF
>TRBJ2-2|TRBV7-6
CASSLFVGGSSGELFF
>TRBJ2-3|TRBV18
CASSTYTDTQYF
>TRBJ1-3|TRBV6-5
CASSYSKSAGGNTIYF
>TRBJ1-2|TRBV7-2
CASSPAPGQLNYGYTF
>TRBJ2-7|TRBV2
CASSPQDSNSYEQYF
>TRBJ1-4|TRBV6-1
CASSETDYEHEKLFF
>TRBJ2-1|TRBV7-7
CASSFASGGYNEQFF
>TRBJ2-3|TRBV5-1
CASSLAATDTQYF
>TRBJ2-5|TRBV2
CASIRGTDQETQYF
>TRBJ2-5|TRBV29-1
CSVEVAGWQETQYF
>TRBJ2-3|TRBV5-1
CASSPGGWGLSADTQYF
>TRBJ1-1|TRBV30
CAWSSGGDTEAFF
>TRBJ2-5|TRBV5-1
CASSPSGGWETQYF
>TRBJ1-2|TRBV27
CASSLSAGGCGYTF
>TRBJ1-5|TRBV9
CASSVGLSNQPQHF
>TRBJ1-3|TRBV5-6
CASSWGQRGNTIYF
>TRBJ2-5|TRBV28
CASSLGSRVETQYF
>TRBJ1-5|TRBV2
CASREEEQISNQPQHF
>TRBJ1-1|TRBV28
CASSLGGMGTEAFF
>TRBJ1-2|TRBV7-2
CASSQSTGVRYYGYTF
>TRBJ2-1|TRBV9
CASSVEGQIIYNEQFF
>TRBJ2-2|TRBV5-5
CASSVSKSEYRELFF
>TRBJ1-6|TRBV10-3
CASDPRGNNSPLHF
>TRBJ2-7|TRBV21-1
CASSKGREGATPHTYEQYF
>TRBJ2-7|TRBV7-2
CAGGSGEYEQYF
>TRBJ2-5|TRBV6-6
CASSRGRGETQYF
>TRBJ1-2|TRBV28
CASRVRTNYGYTF
>TRBJ1-2|TRBV5-1
CASSLDEDNLGGYTF